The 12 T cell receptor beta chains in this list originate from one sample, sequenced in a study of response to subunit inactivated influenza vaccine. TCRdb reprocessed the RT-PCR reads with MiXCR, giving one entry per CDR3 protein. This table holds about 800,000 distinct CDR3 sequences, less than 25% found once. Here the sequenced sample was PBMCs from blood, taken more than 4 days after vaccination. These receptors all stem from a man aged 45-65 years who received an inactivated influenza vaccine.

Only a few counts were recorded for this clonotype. The CDR3 DNA is TGCAGCGTTGAAGAGGGGGCAGATACGCAGTATTTT. Its protein is CSVEEGADTQYF. The chain links TRBV29-1 to TRBJ2-3; D tentatively reads TRBD1 or TRBD2 (5 bases each). V was shortened by 0 bases and J by 4 bases, with 5 bases between the two germline ends. The V gene's germline CDR1 is SQVTM and CDR2 ANQGSEA. The CDR3 spans 12 residues.

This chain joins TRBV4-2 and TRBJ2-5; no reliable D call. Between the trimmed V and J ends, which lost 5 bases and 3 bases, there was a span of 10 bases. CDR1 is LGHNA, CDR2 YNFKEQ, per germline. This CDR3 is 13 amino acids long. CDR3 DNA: TGTGCCAGCAGCTTGACCCTGGAAGAGACCCAGTACTTC. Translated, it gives CASSLTLEETQYF.

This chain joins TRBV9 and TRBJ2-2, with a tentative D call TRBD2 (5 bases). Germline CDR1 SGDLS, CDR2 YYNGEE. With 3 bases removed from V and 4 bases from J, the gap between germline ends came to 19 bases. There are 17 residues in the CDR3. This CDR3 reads CASSGGSLPRPTGELFF. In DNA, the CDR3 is TGTGCCAGCAGCGGAGGGAGCCTTCCGCGGCCCACCGGGGAGCTGTTTTTT.

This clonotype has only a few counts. The CDR3 loop reads CASSQDGGYTAFF. The CDR3 nucleotides are TGCGCCAGCAGCCAAGATGGAGGGTATACAGCTTTCTTT. The chain combines TRBV4-3 with TRBJ1-1; D call uncertain. This CDR3 spans 13 amino acids. V lost 0 bases, J lost 10 bases, and 12 bases lay in between. Looked up from germline, CDR1 is LGHNA and CDR2 is YSLEER.

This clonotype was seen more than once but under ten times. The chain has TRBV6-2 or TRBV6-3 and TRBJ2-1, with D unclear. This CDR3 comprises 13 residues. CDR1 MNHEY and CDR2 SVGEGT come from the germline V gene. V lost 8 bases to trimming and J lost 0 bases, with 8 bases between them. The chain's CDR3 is CASSGDSYNEQFF. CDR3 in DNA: TGTGCCAGCTCTGGAGACTCCTACAATGAGCAGTTCTTC.

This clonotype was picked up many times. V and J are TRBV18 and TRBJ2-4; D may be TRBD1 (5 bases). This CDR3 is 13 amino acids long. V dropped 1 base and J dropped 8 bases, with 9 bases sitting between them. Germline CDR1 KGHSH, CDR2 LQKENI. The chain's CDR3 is CASSPQGIHIQYF. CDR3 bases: TGTGCCAGCTCACCACAGGGGATTCACATTCAGTACTTC.

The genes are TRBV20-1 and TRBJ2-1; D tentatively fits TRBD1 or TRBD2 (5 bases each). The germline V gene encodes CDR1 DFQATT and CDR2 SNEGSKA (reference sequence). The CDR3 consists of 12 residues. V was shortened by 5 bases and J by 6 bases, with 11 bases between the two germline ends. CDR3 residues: CSAWGTTNEQFF. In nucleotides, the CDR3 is TGCAGTGCTTGGGGGACCACCAATGAGCAGTTCTTC.

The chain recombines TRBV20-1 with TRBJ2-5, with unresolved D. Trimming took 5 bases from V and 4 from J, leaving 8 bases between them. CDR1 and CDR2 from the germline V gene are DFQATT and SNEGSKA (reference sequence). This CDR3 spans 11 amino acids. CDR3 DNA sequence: TGCAGTGCTTGGACCGGAGAGACCCAGTACTTC. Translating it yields CSAWTGETQYF.

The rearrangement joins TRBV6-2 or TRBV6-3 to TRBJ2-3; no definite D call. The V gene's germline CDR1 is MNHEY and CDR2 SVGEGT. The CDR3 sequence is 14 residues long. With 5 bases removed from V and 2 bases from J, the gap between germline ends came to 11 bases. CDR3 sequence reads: CASSGPTITDTQYF. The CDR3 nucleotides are TGTGCCAGCAGTGGCCCAACGATCACAGATACGCAGTATTTT.

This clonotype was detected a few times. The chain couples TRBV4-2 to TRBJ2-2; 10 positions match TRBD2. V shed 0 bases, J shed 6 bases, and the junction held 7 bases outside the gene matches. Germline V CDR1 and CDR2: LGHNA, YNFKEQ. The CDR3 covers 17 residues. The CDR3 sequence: CASSQDTGTSVAGELFF. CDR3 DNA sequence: TGTGCCAGCAGCCAAGATACTGGGACTAGCGTGGCCGGGGAGCTGTTTTTT.

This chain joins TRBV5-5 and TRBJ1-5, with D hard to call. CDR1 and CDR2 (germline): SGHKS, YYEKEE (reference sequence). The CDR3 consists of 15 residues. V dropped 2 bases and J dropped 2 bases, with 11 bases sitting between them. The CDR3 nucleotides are TGTGCCAGCAGCTTAAATCCATGGGGCAATCAGCCCCAGCATTTT. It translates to CASSLNPWGNQPQHF.

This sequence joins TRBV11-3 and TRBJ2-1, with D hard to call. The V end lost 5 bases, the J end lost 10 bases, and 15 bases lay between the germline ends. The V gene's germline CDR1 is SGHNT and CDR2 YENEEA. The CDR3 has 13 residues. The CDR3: CASSNAILGEQFF. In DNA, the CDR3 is TGTGCCAGCAGCAACGCAATTCTGGGCGAGCAGTTCTTC.